These 14 T cell receptor beta chains originate from one sample sequenced in a study of identifying expanded T cells in peripheral blood. This table comes from immunoSEQ multiplex PCR, and its TCRdb copy is limited to in-frame clones, with some not included. Of some 93,000 clones in the sample, around 90% are singletons; the top ten hold approximately 5.4%. The sample taken for sequencing was blood. These TCRs come from a person aged 18 to 75 in good health.

The chain is built from TRBV6-6 and TRBJ2-3, with 9 bases matching TRBD1. The CDR3 covers 16 residues. V lost 10 bases and J lost 3; bases outside the gene matches: 14. Germline V gene sequence: CDR1 MNHNY, CDR2 SVGAGI (reference sequence). The chain's CDR3 is CATHADLGQGTDTQYF. Here the CDR3 DNA reads TGTGCCACCCATGCGGACCTGGGACAGGGAACAGATACGCAGTATTTT.

This sequence joins TRBV4-1 and TRBJ1-1, with 7 bases aligning to TRBD1. The CDR3 covers 16 residues. The ends lost 4 bases at V and 0 bases at J; junction bases unmatched: 8. In germline, CDR1 is MGHRA, CDR2 YSYEKL. CDR3 DNA: TGCGCCAGCAGCCCAGGGGGTTCGGGTTTGAACACTGAAGCTTTCTTT. Translating it yields CASSPGGSGLNTEAFF.

CDR3 in amino acids: CASTYLDSNTEAFF. As DNA, the CDR3 is TGTGCCAGCACCTACCTGGACTCAAACACTGAAGCTTTCTTT. The chain has TRBV6-5 and TRBJ1-1; D gene uncertain. Germline V gives CDR1 MNHEY, CDR2 SVGAGI. The CDR3 totals 14 residues. V was cut by 7 bases and J by 2 bases, with 14 bases left in between.

The rearrangement links TRBV19 to TRBJ1-2, with a weak D call TRBD1 (5 bases). This CDR3 region has 13 residues. The ends were cut back, 5 bases at V and 8 bases at J, with 15 bases in the middle. Germline CDR1 LNHDA, CDR2 SQIVND (reference sequence). The CDR3: CASSPGGVGGYTF. The CDR3 DNA sequence: TGTGCCAGTAGTCCGGGGGGGGTTGGAGGCTACACCTTC.

The CDR3 loop reads CASRSPGETQYF. The CDR3 nucleotides read TGTGCCAGTAGATCCCCGGGGGAGACCCAGTACTTC. V gene TRBV19 combines with J gene TRBJ2-5, with D perhaps TRBD2 (5 bases). V was trimmed by 6 bases and J by 5 bases, leaving 10 bases between them. Germline V gives CDR1 LNHDA, CDR2 SQIVND (reference sequence). This CDR3 has 12 residues.

V gene TRBV27 combines with J gene TRBJ1-2; D might be TRBD1 (5 bases). V lost 6 bases, J lost 4 bases, and 27 bases lay in between. CDR3 length: 18 residues. From germline, CDR1 is MNHEY and CDR2 SMNVEV (reference sequence). CDR3 in DNA: TGTGCCAGCAGGAAGACCGCTGCTGTACGAAGGGGTATCTATGGCTACACCTTC. Amino acids: CASRKTAAVRRGIYGYTF.

The gene calls are TRBV5-1 and TRBJ2-7; 8 nucleotides agree with TRBD1. CDR3 size: 17 residues. V lost 3 bases and J lost 1; bases outside the gene matches: 12. Germline V lookup: CDR1 SGHRS, CDR2 YFSETQ. The CDR3 reads CASSWGDGRQGSYEQYF. CDR3 coding DNA: TGCGCCAGCAGCTGGGGGGACGGACGACAGGGGTCCTACGAGCAGTACTTC.

This clone was seen more than once but under ten times. V usage is TRBV7-6 and J usage is TRBJ1-2, with unresolved D. V was cut by 1 base and J by 0 bases, with 3 bases left in between. Germline assignment: CDR1 SGHVS and CDR2 FNYEAQ. This CDR3 is built from 13 residues. CDR3 region: CASSLDTNYGYTF. The CDR3 nucleotides are TGTGCCAGCAGCTTAGACACTAACTATGGCTACACCTTC.

This chain uses TRBV6-1 with TRBJ1-5, with D possibly matching TRBD1 (6 bases). Germline CDR1 is MNHNS and CDR2 is SASEGT. The CDR3 covers 15 residues. V lost 7 bases, J lost 2 bases, and 15 bases lay in between. The CDR3 spells CASTNWGAGNQPQHF. Here the CDR3 DNA reads TGTGCCAGCACGAACTGGGGGGCAGGCAATCAGCCCCAGCATTTT.

V gene TRBV4-2 combines with J gene TRBJ1-2, with 11 bases aligning to TRBD1. Germline-derived CDR1 and CDR2 are LGHNA and YNFKEQ. The V segment lost 1 base and the J segment 4 bases; nucleotides outside the gene matches: 5. This CDR3 has 16 amino acids. The CDR3 DNA follows: TGTGCCAGCAGCCAAGGCGGACAGGGGGCGGGCTATGGCTACACCTTC. Residues: CASSQGGQGAGYGYTF.

The rearrangement links TRBV19 to TRBJ2-1, with D tentatively TRBD2 (5 bases). Germline V gives CDR1 LNHDA, CDR2 SQIVND (reference sequence). Trimming took 4 bases from V and 6 from J, leaving 16 bases between them. This CDR3 spans 15 amino acids. In nucleotides, the CDR3 is TGTGCCAGTAGTAGGGCTAGCTCCGTTCCCAATGAGCAGTTCTTC. Its protein product is CASSRASSVPNEQFF.

The chain uses TRBV6-6 and TRBJ1-2, with D possibly matching TRBD1 (6 bases). The CDR3 length is 13 residues. Germline CDR1 MNHNY, CDR2 SVGAGI (reference sequence). Deletions cut 4 bases from V and 7 bases from J, with 13 bases between. The CDR3 loop reads CASSSNRDPGYTF. CDR3 coding DNA: TGTGCCAGCAGTTCAAACAGGGACCCTGGCTACACCTTC.

The genes are TRBV6-5 and TRBJ1-2, with 9 bases identical to TRBD1. CDR3 length equals 13 residues. The germline gives CDR1 MNHEY, CDR2 SVGAGI. The ends lost 10 bases at V and 7 bases at J; junction bases unmatched: 10. This CDR3 reads CATPKQGAGGYTF. The CDR3 bases are TGTGCCACCCCCAAACAGGGGGCGGGTGGCTACACCTTC.

The chain joins TRBV5-4 to TRBJ2-7; 8 positions match TRBD1. Germline lookup yields CDR1 SGHNT and CDR2 YYREEE (reference sequence). Losses at the gene ends were 4 bases for V and 2 bases for J; bases not matched to a gene: 5. CDR3 length equals 14 residues. CDR3 residues: CASSPGQAAYEQYF. CDR3 coding DNA: TGTGCCAGCAGCCCGGGACAGGCAGCCTACGAGCAGTACTTC.